This is a list of T cell receptor beta chains from one sample in a study of blood T cell repertoires in COVID-19. TCRdb's table, derived via immunoSEQ multiplex PCR, lists solely in-frame clones and lacks some. The sample lists 250,000 to 300,000 clones; approximately 90% were seen once. The specimen was PBMCs or T cells enriched from blood (not recorded which). These receptors were taken from a woman aged 40 to 50 with acute COVID-19. Each CDR3 is given with its conserved first and last residue. D genes are given only for firm matches. The size entry is marked missing in some rows and otherwise reads once, few, many or a size class.

TRBV5-1	NA	TRBJ2-1	NA	CASSSQGPYNEQFF	TGCGCCAGCAGCTCACAGGGACCCTACAATGAGCAGTTCTTC
TRBV5-6	TRBD1	TRBJ2-3	NA	CASSLVGQGADTQYF	TGTGCCAGCAGCTTGGTAGGACAGGGGGCAGATACGCAGTATTTT
TRBV28	NA	TRBJ2-2	NA	CASGIGGPTGELFF	TGTGCCAGCGGCATTGGGGGCCCTACCGGGGAGCTGTTTTTT
TRBV5-1	TRBD1	TRBJ2-7	once	CASSPHWDRVNYEQYF	TGCGCCAGCAGCCCCCACTGGGACAGGGTCAACTACGAGCAGTACTTC
TRBV5-1	NA	TRBJ1-6	NA	CASSSDSRNYSPLHF	TGCGCCAGCAGCTCGGACAGTCGCAACTATTCACCCCTCCACTTT
TRBV24-1	TRBD1	TRBJ1-1	NA	CATSEAGTGNTEAFF	TGTGCCACCAGTGAGGCCGGGACAGGGAACACTGAAGCTTTCTTT
TRBV4-1	TRBD1	TRBJ1-1	NA	CASSQPGGRGREAFF	TGCGCCAGCAGCCAACCCGGAGGCAGGGGGCGGGAAGCTTTCTTT
TRBV28	TRBD1	TRBJ1-2	NA	CASSLIDREWYGYTF	TGTGCCAGCAGTTTGATCGACAGGGAATGGTATGGCTACACCTTC
TRBV5-1	NA	TRBJ2-1	NA	CASSFQRASGHEQFF	TGCGCCAGCAGCTTTCAGCGTGCATCTGGCCATGAGCAGTTCTTC
TRBV4-3	TRBD1	TRBJ1-3	NA	CASSPGRGQGNTIYF	TGCGCCAGCAGCCCAGGCCGGGGACAGGGAAACACCATATATTTT
TRBV2	NA	TRBJ1-5	NA	CASSPGGGNQPQHF	TGTGCCAGCAGCCCCGGAGGGGGCAATCAGCCCCAGCATTTT
TRBV24-1	TRBD1	TRBJ1-4	NA	CATTDRDRVEKLFF	TGTGCCACCACCGACCGGGACAGGGTCGAAAAACTGTTTTTT
TRBV7-9	NA	TRBJ2-1	NA	CASSERVWQGMNEQFF	TGTGCCAGCAGCGAAAGGGTTTGGCAGGGTATGAATGAGCAGTTCTTC
TRBV6-2/TRBV6-3	TRBD1	TRBJ2-7	once	CASSVRTGTSSEQYF	TGTGCCAGCAGTGTCCGGACAGGGACCTCCTCCGAGCAGTACTTC
TRBV25-1	TRBD1	TRBJ2-2	NA	CASTPGTGETGELFF	TGTGCCAGCACCCCCGGGACAGGGGAGACCGGGGAGCTGTTTTTT
TRBV5-1	TRBD1	TRBJ1-1	NA	CASSLGDRRNTEAFF	TGCGCCAGCAGCTTGGGGGACAGAAGGAACACTGAAGCTTTCTTT
TRBV7-9	TRBD1	TRBJ1-2	NA	CASSLLGQGDYGYTF	TGTGCCAGCAGCCTACTCGGACAGGGCGACTATGGCTACACCTTC
TRBV15	NA	TRBJ2-1	NA	CATSSQYNEQFF	TGTGCCACCAGCAGCCAGTACAATGAGCAGTTCTTC
TRBV28	TRBD2	TRBJ2-7	NA	CASSLFVGMGRVSYEQYF	TGTGCCAGCAGTTTATTCGTTGGTATGGGGAGGGTGTCCTACGAGCAGTACTTC
TRBV3-1/TRBV3-2	NA	TRBJ2-5	NA	CASSQAWLGRGETQYF	TGTGCCAGCAGCCAAGCTTGGCTAGGGAGGGGGGAGACCCAGTACTTC
TRBV19	TRBD1	TRBJ1-1	NA	CASSIDWTGYAENTEAFF	TGTGCCAGTAGTATAGACTGGACAGGGTATGCGGAGAACACTGAAGCTTTCTTT
TRBV7-2	TRBD1	TRBJ1-5	NA	CASSLPGGPFSNQPQHF	TGTGCCAGCAGCTTACCAGGGGGCCCATTTAGCAATCAGCCCCAGCATTTT
TRBV18	NA	TRBJ2-2	NA	CASSPMPGLHTGELFF	TGTGCCAGCTCACCAATGCCGGGACTTCACACCGGGGAGCTGTTTTTT
TRBV24-1	NA	TRBJ2-1	NA	CATSDPGGSGSYNEQFF	TGTGCCACCAGTGATCCAGGGGGGAGCGGGTCCTACAATGAGCAGTTCTTC
TRBV25-1	TRBD1	TRBJ1-6	few	CASRDRENSPLHF	TGTGCCAGCAGAGACAGGGAAAATTCACCCCTCCACTTT
TRBV7-2	TRBD1	TRBJ1-6	NA	CASSRNRDRSSYNSPLHF	TGTGCCAGCAGCAGAAACCGGGACAGGAGCTCCTATAATTCACCCCTCCACTTT
TRBV2	TRBD2	TRBJ2-3	NA	CASSRLAGETDTQYF	TGTGCCAGCAGTAGACTAGCGGGAGAGACAGATACGCAGTATTTT
TRBV10-3	TRBD2	TRBJ2-5	NA	CAISGGLAGGETQYF	TGTGCCATCAGTGGTGGACTAGCGGGGGGGGAGACCCAGTACTTC
TRBV18	TRBD1	TRBJ2-7	NA	CASSPGQGFYEQYF	TGTGCCAGCTCGCCAGGACAGGGGTTTTACGAGCAGTACTTC
TRBV6-5	NA	TRBJ1-5	few	CASSPPGLNQPQHF	TGTGCCAGCAGTCCCCCGGGGTTAAATCAGCCCCAGCATTTT
TRBV6-1	TRBD1	TRBJ2-7	once	CASTEIRTGGEQYF	TGTGCCAGCACCGAAATACGGACAGGGGGGGAGCAGTACTTC
TRBV28	NA	TRBJ1-4	NA	CASSNQGAANEKLFF	TGTGCCAGCAGTAATCAGGGTGCCGCTAATGAAAAACTGTTTTTT
TRBV6-8	NA	TRBJ2-7	NA	CASLRRGIYEQYF	TGTGCCAGCCTTCGCAGGGGAATATACGAGCAGTACTTC
TRBV7-9	NA	TRBJ1-1	once	CASSSSGPQGAFF	TGTGCCAGCAGCTCTAGCGGCCCTCAAGGGGCTTTCTTT
TRBV15	TRBD1	TRBJ1-2	NA	CATSRSNRGINYGYTF	TGTGCCACCAGCAGATCAAACAGGGGGATCAACTATGGCTACACCTTC
TRBV25-1	TRBD2	TRBJ2-3	once	CASSELAGRTDTQYF	TGTGCCAGCAGTGAACTAGCGGGCCGCACAGATACGCAGTATTTT
TRBV28	TRBD2	TRBJ2-3	NA	CASSLAGRDTDTQYF	TGTGCCAGCAGTTTGGCCGGGAGGGACACAGATACGCAGTATTTT
TRBV2	TRBD1	TRBJ1-1	once	CASGQGAREAFF	TGTGCCAGCGGTCAGGGGGCGCGAGAAGCTTTCTTT
TRBV6-6	NA	TRBJ1-2	NA	CASSPQGNYGYTF	TGTGCCAGCAGTCCCCAGGGAAACTATGGCTACACCTTC
TRBV6-2/TRBV6-3	TRBD2	TRBJ2-1	NA	CASSYSKRDPYNEQFF	TGTGCCAGCAGTTACTCGAAGCGGGACCCCTACAATGAGCAGTTCTTC
TRBV18	NA	TRBJ2-7	NA	CASSSDNYEQYF	TGTGCCAGCTCTAGCGATAACTACGAGCAGTACTTC
TRBV24-1	NA	TRBJ1-2	NA	CATSDEKRTYGYTF	TGTGCCACCAGTGATGAGAAAAGAACCTATGGCTACACCTTC
TRBV4-3	NA	TRBJ1-1	NA	CASSQDLDGRGTEAFF	TGCGCCAGCAGCCAAGATTTGGACGGGAGGGGTACTGAAGCTTTCTTT
TRBV15	TRBD2	TRBJ2-2	NA	CATSSARTSGGPNTGELFF	TGTGCCACCAGCAGCGCCCGGACTAGCGGGGGGCCCAACACCGGGGAGCTGTTTTTT
TRBV11-2	NA	TRBJ1-5	NA	CASSPGAYSNQPQHF	TGTGCCAGCAGCCCAGGGGCTTATAGCAATCAGCCCCAGCATTTT
TRBV2	NA	TRBJ1-1	NA	CASITVGRASLNTEAFF	TGTGCCAGCATTACTGTAGGGAGAGCCTCCTTGAACACTGAAGCTTTCTTT
TRBV5-1	TRBD1	TRBJ2-7	NA	CASTPGGTGSDSYEQYF	TGCGCCAGCACTCCCGGGGGGACAGGGTCCGACTCCTACGAGCAGTACTTC
TRBV5-6	TRBD2	TRBJ2-7	NA	CASSLAASGAISYEQYF	TGTGCCAGCAGCCTGGCGGCTAGCGGGGCGATCTCCTACGAGCAGTACTTC
TRBV4-3	NA	TRBJ1-4	NA	CASSQDRVGRDEKLFF	TGCGCCAGCAGCCAAGATCGAGTAGGGAGGGACGAAAAACTGTTTTTT
TRBV18	NA	TRBJ1-2	NA	CASSPLESHGYTF	TGTGCCAGCTCACCACTCGAGTCCCATGGCTACACCTTC
TRBV15	TRBD2	TRBJ2-1	NA	CATSHPLAGGNNEQFF	TGTGCCACCAGCCATCCACTAGCGGGAGGTAACAATGAGCAGTTCTTC
TRBV11-3	TRBD1	TRBJ2-7	NA	CASSRTGSEQYF	TGTGCCAGCAGCCGGACAGGGTCCGAGCAGTACTTC
TRBV6-2/TRBV6-3	TRBD1	TRBJ2-5	NA	CASSSQGRETQYF	TGTGCCAGCAGTTCACAGGGGCGGGAGACCCAGTACTTC
TRBV29-1	NA	TRBJ1-2	NA	CSIPGGGGYTF	TGCAGCATCCCCGGGGGAGGCGGCTACACCTTC
TRBV30	TRBD2	TRBJ2-1	once	CAWSKREGSYNEQFF	TGTGCCTGGAGTAAGCGGGAGGGCTCCTACAATGAGCAGTTCTTC